This T cell receptor beta chain was identified in a study of blood T cell repertoires in COVID-19. Study-level information: T cells, B-cell-depleted T cells, or PBMCs supplied cDNA or gDNA.

Trimming removed 3 bases at V and 6 bases at J, with 11 bases between. The CDR3 consists of 13 residues. Germline V gene data show CDR1 as SGHTA and CDR2 as FQGNSA. The table lists this clone with a few counts. Authors' analysis steps: Nucleated cell number was recorded as an estimate derived from reference gene primer amplification. Measured with immunoSEQ multiplex PCR; TCRdb has only the in-frame clones, and not every one. V, J and clone size are taken as reported in that table, and D and trimming were inferred from the DNA itself. The sample lists around 290,000 clones, approximately 89% occurring once.

The sequencing input was peripheral blood. The receptor was isolated from a woman between 50 and 59 years old who had recovered from COVID-19. The chain employs TRBV7-2 and TRBJ1-1; D is ambiguous. The CDR3 spells CASSFSWASEAFF. The CDR3 DNA reads as TGTGCCAGCAGCTTCAGCTGGGCTTCTGAAGCTTTCTTT. The full variable domain, rest sourced from reference TRBV7-2 and TRBJ1-1, is GAGVSQSPSNKVTEKGKDVELRCDPISGHTALYWYRQSLGQGLEFLIYFQGNSAPDKSGLPSDRFSAERTGGSVSTLTIQRTQQEDSAVYLCASSFSWASEAFFGQGTRLTVV.